A single sample is the source of the 24 T cell receptor beta chains below, sequenced in a study of blood T cell repertoires in COVID-19 (TCRdb year 2020). The library came from the immunoSEQ multiplex PCR assay. In TCRdb, the immuneACCESS table is reduced to in-frame sequences with V and J assigned. These tables do not hold every clone; where another copy was compared, an unresolved V gene accounts for under half, and the others remain unexplained. The sample profile shows hundreds of thousands of clones; about 85% of them were found once. In total, the top ten clones hold 7.2% of the sample. Material for sequencing was peripheral blood. These TCRs come from a man between 60 and 75 years old who had recovered from COVID-19.

The CDR3 DNA follows: TGTGCCAGCAGACACAAACCGGACAGGAGCTCCTACGAGCAGTACTTC. This encodes CASRHKPDRSSYEQYF. V is TRBV27 and J is TRBJ2-7; TRBD1 matches at 7 bases. Germline V gives CDR1 MNHEY, CDR2 SMNVEV (reference sequence). Trimming at V came to 6 bases and at J to 0 bases, leaving 11 bases not matched to a gene. The CDR3 runs 16 residues.

The CDR3 sequence: CAISDPRSYEQYF. The CDR3 region has the DNA TGTGCCATCAGTGATCCCCGCTCCTACGAGCAGTACTTC. The chain links TRBV10-3 to TRBJ2-7; no clear D. Trimming cost V 3 bases and J 0 bases, with 6 bases left between them. In germline, CDR1 is ENHRY, CDR2 SYGVKD. CDR3 length equals 13 residues.

This sequence joins TRBV18 and TRBJ1-5, with TRBD1 matching over 7 bases. Germline V gene sequence: CDR1 KGHSH, CDR2 LQKENI. With 2 bases clipped from V and 5 bases from J, the junction kept 0 bases outside the gene matches. The CDR3 extends over 13 amino acids. CDR3: CASSPTGDQPQHF. Written as DNA, the CDR3 is TGTGCCAGCTCACCAACAGGGGATCAGCCCCAGCATTTT.

V gene TRBV5-6 combines with J gene TRBJ1-1, with D uncertain. V was cut by 4 bases and J by 11 bases, with 12 bases left in between. CDR3 length: 11 amino acids. Germline V gene data show CDR1 as SGHDT and CDR2 as YYEEEE. CDR3 sequence reads: CASSIPGKAFF. CDR3 coding DNA: TGTGCCAGCAGCATACCCGGGAAGGCTTTCTTT.

The V call is TRBV5-1, the J call TRBJ2-7, with 9 nucleotides matching TRBD1. After removal of 2 bases from V and 1 base from J, the junction contained 13 bases not matched to a gene. Germline V CDR1 and CDR2: SGHRS, YFSETQ. This CDR3 has 18 amino acids. The CDR3 spells CASSLDFTGTGLSYEQYF. CDR3 nucleotide sequence: TGCGCCAGCAGCTTAGATTTTACCGGGACAGGGCTTTCCTACGAGCAGTACTTC.

The chain couples TRBV18 to TRBJ1-2, with 10 bases matching TRBD1. The CDR3 length is 14 residues. Germline CDR1 and CDR2: KGHSH and LQKENI. Trimming removed 3 bases from V and 4 bases from J; junction bases left unmatched: 2. In nucleotides, the CDR3 is TGTGCCAGCTCACCGGGACAGGGGCCCTATGGCTACACCTTC. Protein product: CASSPGQGPYGYTF.

Only one count was recorded for this clone. The chain recombines TRBV15 with TRBJ2-3; no definite D call. The length of the CDR3 is 15 residues. From germline, CDR1 is LNHNV and CDR2 YYDKDF (reference sequence). Trimming took 0 bases from V and 4 from J, leaving 11 bases between them. CDR3 protein: CATSREAVLADTQYF. CDR3 DNA sequence: TGTGCCACCAGCAGAGAGGCGGTTCTAGCAGATACGCAGTATTTT.

The J gene is TRBJ2-6, the V gene TRBV6-2 or TRBV6-3, with D hard to call. Germline CDR1 and CDR2: MNHEY and SVGEGT. Trimming shortened V by 2 bases and J by 2 bases, and 4 bases separated the two germline ends. This CDR3 comprises 14 residues. The CDR3 loop reads CASSYLTGANVLTF. DNA for the CDR3: TGTGCCAGCAGTTACCTTACTGGGGCCAACGTCCTGACTTTC.

J is TRBJ1-2 and V is TRBV28; D may be TRBD1 (6 bases). There are 15 residues in the CDR3. V was clipped by 7 bases and J by 4 bases, with 19 bases between them. Looked up from germline, CDR1 is MDHEN and CDR2 is SYDVKM. CDR3 region: CASNLKAQGPYGYTF. The CDR3, as DNA: TGTGCCAGCAACCTAAAGGCACAGGGACCCTATGGCTACACCTTC.

The rearrangement joins TRBV27 to TRBJ1-1, with TRBD1 identical over 7 bases. V shed 6 bases, J shed 4 bases, and the junction held 11 bases outside the gene matches. The germline V gene has CDR1 MNHEY and CDR2 SMNVEV (reference sequence). The CDR3 has 15 amino acids. DNA for the CDR3: TGTGCCAGCAGCCCCTTACAGGGGATCAGCACTGAAGCTTTCTTT. This gives the protein CASSPLQGISTEAFF.

This sequence joins TRBV4-2 and TRBJ1-2; D not certain. The germline gives CDR1 LGHNA, CDR2 YNFKEQ. V lost 4 bases and J 11 bases, leaving 23 bases between the germline ends. There are 15 residues in the CDR3. DNA for the CDR3: TGTGCCAGCAGCCCGGTTTTTAGCGACGGCGGTGTATACACCTTC. As protein: CASSPVFSDGGVYTF.

The chain employs TRBV7-9 and TRBJ2-4; the match to TRBD2 covers 7 bases. The trim removed 5 bases at V and 8 bases at J, leaving 6 bases unmatched. CDR3 length: 13 residues. Germline V gene lookup returns CDR1 SEHNR and CDR2 FQNEAQ (reference sequence). CDR3 amino acids: CASSPTSWDIQYF. The CDR3, as DNA: TGTGCCAGCAGCCCGACTAGCTGGGACATTCAGTACTTC.

The CDR3 bases are TGTGCCAGCAGTGACCACACAGATACGCAGTATTTT. Translated: CASSDHTDTQYF. The chain links TRBV2 to TRBJ2-3; no definite D call. Trimming removed 3 bases at V and 2 bases at J, with 3 bases between. Germline lookup yields CDR1 SNHLY and CDR2 FYNNEI. CDR3 size: 12 residues.

The V and J genes are TRBV12-3 or TRBV12-4 and TRBJ2-2, with D maybe TRBD1 (5 bases). V shed 2 bases and J shed 4 bases, with 5 bases lying between them. The CDR3 length is 13 residues. DNA for the CDR3: TGTGCCAGCAGTTTACAGGGCACCGGGGAGCTGTTTTTT. It codes for CASSLQGTGELFF.

The V call is TRBV7-9, the J call TRBJ1-6; 9 positions match TRBD1. The germline CDR1 and CDR2 sequences are SEHNR and FQNEAQ (reference sequence). The CDR3 spans 15 residues. V dropped 5 bases and J dropped 9; count of bases not matched to a gene: 8. The DNA for the CDR3 is TGTGCCAGCAGCCCCCGACAGGGGGTCGGTTCACCCCTCCACTTT. Amino acids: CASSPRQGVGSPLHF.

This chain links TRBV29-1 with TRBJ2-3; possibly TRBD2 for D (6 bases). Trimming left V 7 bases short and J 4 bases short, with 18 bases between. This CDR3 spans 14 amino acids. The germline CDR1 and CDR2 sequences are SQVTM and ANQGSEA. The CDR3 nucleotides are TGCAGCGGGGGTACTAGGACGGGGGCAGATACGCAGTATTTT. Translation: CSGGTRTGADTQYF.

This chain uses TRBV6-5 with TRBJ2-3; 8 nucleotides match TRBD2. Trimming took 7 bases from V and 1 from J; bases not matched to a gene: 7. The CDR3 length is 15 residues. Germline lookup yields CDR1 MNHEY and CDR2 SVGAGI. The CDR3, as DNA: TGTGCCAGCACCTTAGCGGGACTCGGCACAGATACGCAGTATTTT. It codes for CASTLAGLGTDTQYF.

The chain employs TRBV11-2 and TRBJ2-5; 7 bases map to TRBD1. After removal of 5 bases from V and 2 bases from J, the junction contained 11 bases not matched to a gene. Germline values: CDR1 SGHAT, CDR2 FQNNGV. The CDR3 totals 16 residues. This CDR3 reads CASSRLTGTAQETQYF. CDR3 DNA: TGTGCCAGCAGCCGTCTTACCGGGACAGCTCAAGAGACCCAGTACTTC.

CDR3 protein: CASSLGFQGKKVRTEAFF. Written as DNA, the CDR3 is TGTGCCAGCAGCTTAGGATTTCAGGGAAAGAAAGTTCGCACTGAAGCTTTCTTT. This chain uses TRBV7-2 with TRBJ1-1, with D tentatively TRBD1 (5 bases). V was cut by 1 base and J by 4 bases, with 22 bases left in between. Germline V gene lookup returns CDR1 SGHTA and CDR2 FQGNSA. The CDR3 consists of 18 residues.

J is TRBJ1-3 and V is TRBV7-9, with 10 bases lining up with TRBD1. The CDR3 is 19 residues long. The germline CDR1 and CDR2 sequences are SEHNR and FQNEAQ (reference sequence). After removal of 4 bases from V and 1 base from J, the junction contained 13 bases not matched to a gene. This CDR3 is CASSWTGGDLSGSGNTIYF. Here the CDR3 DNA reads TGTGCCAGCAGCTGGACAGGGGGAGACCTGTCAGGGTCTGGAAACACCATATATTTT.

This clone appeared a single time. The genes are TRBV28 and TRBJ1-1; no firm D call. The CDR3 totals 15 residues. Germline loops: CDR1 MDHEN, CDR2 SYDVKM. V lost 5 bases to trimming and J lost 1 base, with 14 bases between them. Here the CDR3 DNA reads TGTGCCAGCAGTCCCCCAAGTCCCGGGAACACTGAAGCTTTCTTT. This codes for CASSPPSPGNTEAFF.

This clone was counted a few times. The J gene is TRBJ1-4, the V gene TRBV6-5; 7 nucleotides agree with TRBD1. Germline trimming cut 5 bases from V and 4 bases from J; bases unmatched to any gene: 7. CDR3 length: 15 residues. CDR1 is MNHEY, CDR2 SVGAGI, per germline. The CDR3 protein is CASSPGTAYNEKLFF. The CDR3 bases are TGTGCCAGCAGTCCGGGGACAGCCTATAATGAAAAACTGTTTTTT.

The chain recombines TRBV15 with TRBJ2-5; possible D gene TRBD1, 5 bases. This CDR3 is built from 13 residues. Germline V gene lookup returns CDR1 LNHNV and CDR2 YYDKDF (reference sequence). Trimming cost V 2 bases and J 3 bases, with 7 bases left between them. In nucleotides, the CDR3 is TGTGCCACCAGCAGACAGGGCAAAGAGACCCAGTACTTC. This codes for CATSRQGKETQYF.

The rearrangement links TRBV2 to TRBJ1-3; unclear D gene. Germline V CDR1 and CDR2: SNHLY, FYNNEI. Trimming stripped 4 bases from V and 4 bases from J, with 11 bases between. The CDR3 length is 14 residues. This CDR3 reads CASSGETVGNTIYF. CDR3 nucleotide sequence: TGTGCCAGCAGTGGGGAGACTGTAGGAAACACCATATATTTT.